This TCR beta chain was obtained from a study of cytomegalovirus exposure and HLA in healthy donors. Study summary: A subsequent analysis reported that the 100 to 150 validation repertoires were produced on the same platform that had also been used for the 550 to 750 first-cohort repertoires.

Study-wide findings and caveats: For cytomegalovirus status, the classifier reportedly gave diagnoses with high specificity and sensitivity. A few chains tied to CMV proved CMV antigen-specific in vitro. Rare TCR sequences dominated, though some public TCRs recurred in many donors.

V lost 1 base and J lost 3, with 13 bases in between. Per the germline V gene, CDR1 is MGHRA and CDR2 is YSYEKL. This CDR3 is 16 amino acids long. Sequencing was performed with immunoSEQ multiplex PCR; in TCRdb, only in-frame clones are kept and a portion is missing. This table holds 140,000 or so clones, roughly nine tenths found once. As concerns this clone: The antigen is undetermined.

The TCR sequence derives from a woman aged 18-30 years in good health and CMV-seropositive. J is TRBJ1-5 and V is TRBV4-1; a possible D gene is TRBD1 (5 bases). Sample: PBMCs. The CDR3: CASSQVAGQNNQPQHF. CDR3 sequence (DNA): TGCGCCAGCAGCCAAGTCGCGGGGCAGAACAATCAGCCCCAGCATTTT.